The text below deals with one T cell receptor beta chain. Its antigen remains unknown. Trimming took 2 bases from V and 0 from J; bases not matched to a gene: 6. Germline CDR1 is MDHEN and CDR2 is SYDVKM. The CDR3 spans 17 residues. The data originate from a study of OX40 agonist ivuxolimab in advanced cancers. About the research overall: An agonistic human IgG2 monoclonal antibody against OX40 (CD134) was given. Males comprised around 80% of the group, whose mean age was about 61 years (range 23 to 79). General study results and limits: At 0.1 to 3.0 mg/kg and by week 6, clonal expansion occurred in CD4+ and CD8+ blood T cells.

TCRdb's table, derived via immunoSEQ multiplex PCR, lists solely in-frame clones and lacks some. The sample has 72,000 or so clones; approximately 90% are singletons. The rearrangement links TRBV28 to TRBJ1-1, with 10 bases aligning to TRBD1. The sequence was obtained from an adult with an advanced solid tumor such as melanoma, head and neck, liver or kidney cancer. Sequenced here: CD4+ or CD8+ T cells sorted from blood, sampled in a trial of the OX40 agonist ivuxolimab. The CDR3 sequence: CASSLPGQGHLNTEAFF. As DNA, the CDR3 is TGTGCCAGCAGTTTACCGGGACAGGGGCATTTGAACACTGAAGCTTTCTTT. Looking up the rest from reference TRBV28 and TRBJ1-1 gives the full variable domain: DVKVTQSSRYLVKRTGEKVFLECVQDMDHENMFWYRQDPGLGLRLIYFSYDVKMKEKGDIPEGYSVSREKKERFSLILESASTNQTSMYLCASSLPGQGHLNTEAFFGQGTRLTVV.